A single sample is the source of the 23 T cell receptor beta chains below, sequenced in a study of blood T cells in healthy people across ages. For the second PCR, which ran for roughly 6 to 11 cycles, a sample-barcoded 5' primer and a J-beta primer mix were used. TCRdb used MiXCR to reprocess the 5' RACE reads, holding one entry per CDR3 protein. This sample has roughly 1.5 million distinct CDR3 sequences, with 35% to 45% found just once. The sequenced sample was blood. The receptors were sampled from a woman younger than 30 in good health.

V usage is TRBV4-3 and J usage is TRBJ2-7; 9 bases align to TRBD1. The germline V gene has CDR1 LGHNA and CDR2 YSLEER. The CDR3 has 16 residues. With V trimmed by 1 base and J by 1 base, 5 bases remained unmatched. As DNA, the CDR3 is TGCGCCAGCAGCCAAGGGCTGACAGGGGGTTCCTACGAGCAGTACTTC. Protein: CASSQGLTGGSYEQYF.

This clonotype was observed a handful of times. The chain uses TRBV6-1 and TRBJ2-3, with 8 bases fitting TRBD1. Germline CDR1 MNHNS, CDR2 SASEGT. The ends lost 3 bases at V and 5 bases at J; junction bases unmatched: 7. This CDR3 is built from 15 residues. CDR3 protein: CASSEWTGRQDTQYF. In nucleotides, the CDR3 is TGTGCCAGCAGTGAGTGGACAGGGAGGCAAGATACGCAGTATTTT.

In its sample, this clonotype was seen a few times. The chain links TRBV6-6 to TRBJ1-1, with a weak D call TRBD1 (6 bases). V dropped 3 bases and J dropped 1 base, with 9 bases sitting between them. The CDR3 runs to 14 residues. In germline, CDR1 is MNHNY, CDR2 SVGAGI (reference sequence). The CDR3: CASSYTGANTEAFF. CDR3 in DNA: TGTGCCAGCAGTTATACGGGGGCGAACACTGAAGCTTTCTTT.

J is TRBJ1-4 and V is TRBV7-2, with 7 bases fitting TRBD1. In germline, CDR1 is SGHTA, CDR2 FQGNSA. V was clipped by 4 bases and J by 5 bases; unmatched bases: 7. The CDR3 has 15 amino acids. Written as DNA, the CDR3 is TGTGCCAGCAGCTCCCGCGGGACAGTCAATGAAAAACTGTTTTTT. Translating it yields CASSSRGTVNEKLFF.

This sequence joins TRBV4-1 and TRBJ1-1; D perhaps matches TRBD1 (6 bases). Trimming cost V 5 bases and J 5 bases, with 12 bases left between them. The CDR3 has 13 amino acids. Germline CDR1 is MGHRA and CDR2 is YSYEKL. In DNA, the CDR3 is TGCGCCAGCAGCGTCCACAGGGAAACTGAAGCTTTCTTT. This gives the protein CASSVHRETEAFF.

The CDR3 nucleotides read TGTGCCAGCGCAGGGGCGGGGGGCCGCACAGATACGCAGTATTTT. Its translation: CASAGAGGRTDTQYF. The chain couples TRBV27 to TRBJ2-3; TRBD2 aligns across 8 bases. Germline V CDR1 and CDR2: MNHEY, SMNVEV (reference sequence). The CDR3 contains 15 residues. J was trimmed by 1 base and V by 8 bases; bases with no gene match: 8.

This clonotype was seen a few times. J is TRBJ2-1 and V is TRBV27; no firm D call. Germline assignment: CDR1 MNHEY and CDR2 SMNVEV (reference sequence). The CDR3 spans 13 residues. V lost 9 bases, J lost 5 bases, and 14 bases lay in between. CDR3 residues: CASSSNLHNEQFF. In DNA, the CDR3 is TGTGCCAGTTCCTCTAACCTCCACAATGAGCAGTTCTTC.

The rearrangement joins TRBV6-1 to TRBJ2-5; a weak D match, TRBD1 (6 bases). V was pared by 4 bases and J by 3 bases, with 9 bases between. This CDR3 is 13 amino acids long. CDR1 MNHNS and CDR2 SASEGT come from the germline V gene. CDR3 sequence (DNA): TGTGCCAGCAGTGTTGGGGACAAAGAGACCCAGTACTTC. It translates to CASSVGDKETQYF.

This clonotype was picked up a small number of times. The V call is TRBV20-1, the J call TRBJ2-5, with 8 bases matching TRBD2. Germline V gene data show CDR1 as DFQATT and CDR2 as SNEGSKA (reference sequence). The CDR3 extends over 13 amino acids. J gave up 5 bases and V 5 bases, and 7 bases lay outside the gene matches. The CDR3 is CSADPGLGETQYF. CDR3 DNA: TGCAGTGCTGACCCGGGACTAGGGGAGACCCAGTACTTC.

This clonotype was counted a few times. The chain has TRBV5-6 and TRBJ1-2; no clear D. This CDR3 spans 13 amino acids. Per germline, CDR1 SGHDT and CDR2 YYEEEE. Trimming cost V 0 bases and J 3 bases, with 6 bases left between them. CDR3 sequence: CASSLVDHYGYTF. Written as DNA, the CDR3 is TGTGCCAGCAGCTTGGTCGACCACTATGGCTACACCTTC.

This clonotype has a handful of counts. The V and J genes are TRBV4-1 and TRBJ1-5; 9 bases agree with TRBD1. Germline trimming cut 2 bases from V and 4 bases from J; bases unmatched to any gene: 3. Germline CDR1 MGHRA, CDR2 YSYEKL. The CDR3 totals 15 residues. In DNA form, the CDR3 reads TGCGCCAGCAGCCAAATACAGGGGGCGAATCAGCCCCAGCATTTT. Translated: CASSQIQGANQPQHF.

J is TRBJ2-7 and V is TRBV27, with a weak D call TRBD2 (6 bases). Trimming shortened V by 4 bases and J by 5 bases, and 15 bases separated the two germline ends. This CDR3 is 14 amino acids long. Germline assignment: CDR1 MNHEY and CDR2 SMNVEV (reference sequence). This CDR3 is CASSSRRGWHEQYF. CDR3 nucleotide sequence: TGTGCCAGCAGTTCTAGACGGGGGTGGCACGAGCAGTACTTC.

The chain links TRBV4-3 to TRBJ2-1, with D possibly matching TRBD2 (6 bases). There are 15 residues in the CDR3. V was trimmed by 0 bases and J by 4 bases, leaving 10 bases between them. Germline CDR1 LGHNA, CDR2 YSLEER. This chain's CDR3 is CASSQDVDYYNEQFF. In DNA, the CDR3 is TGCGCCAGCAGCCAAGATGTGGACTATTACAATGAGCAGTTCTTC.

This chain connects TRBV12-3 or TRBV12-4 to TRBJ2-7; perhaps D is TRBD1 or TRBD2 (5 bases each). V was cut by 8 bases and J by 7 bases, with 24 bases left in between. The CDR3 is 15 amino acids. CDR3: CASAPSLGAGREQYF. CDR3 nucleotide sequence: TGTGCCAGCGCTCCCAGCCTCGGGGCAGGGCGGGAGCAGTACTTC.

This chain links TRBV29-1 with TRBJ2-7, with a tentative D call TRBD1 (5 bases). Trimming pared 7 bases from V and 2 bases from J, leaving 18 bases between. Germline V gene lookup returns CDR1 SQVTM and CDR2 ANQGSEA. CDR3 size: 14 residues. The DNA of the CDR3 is TGCAGCGCTAAATTCAGGGAAGAAGCCTACGAGCAGTACTTC. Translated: CSAKFREEAYEQYF.

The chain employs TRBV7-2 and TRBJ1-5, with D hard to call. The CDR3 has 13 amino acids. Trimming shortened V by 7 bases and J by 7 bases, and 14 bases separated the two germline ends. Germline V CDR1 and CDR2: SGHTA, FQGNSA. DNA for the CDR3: TGTGCCAGCACCCCCTCGAGGACGCAGCCCCAGCATTTT. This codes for CASTPSRTQPQHF.

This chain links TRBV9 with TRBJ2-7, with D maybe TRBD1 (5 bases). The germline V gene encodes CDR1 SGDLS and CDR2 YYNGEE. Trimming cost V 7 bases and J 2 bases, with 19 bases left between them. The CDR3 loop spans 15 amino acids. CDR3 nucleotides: TGTGCCAGCGGCACCCAGGGTGACCCGACCTACGAGCAGTACTTC. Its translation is CASGTQGDPTYEQYF.

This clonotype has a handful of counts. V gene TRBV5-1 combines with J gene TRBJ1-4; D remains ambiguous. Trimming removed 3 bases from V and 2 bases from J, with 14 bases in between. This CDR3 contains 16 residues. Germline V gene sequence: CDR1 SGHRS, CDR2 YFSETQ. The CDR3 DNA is TGCGCCAGCAGCTCTGGGCCCCTTGGGACTAATGAAAAACTGTTTTTT. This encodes CASSSGPLGTNEKLFF.

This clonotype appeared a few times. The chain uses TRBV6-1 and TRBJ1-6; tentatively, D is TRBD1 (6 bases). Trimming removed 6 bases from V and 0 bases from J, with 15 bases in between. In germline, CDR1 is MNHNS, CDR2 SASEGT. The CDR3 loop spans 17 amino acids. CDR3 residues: CASRITGSGSYNSPLHF. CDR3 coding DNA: TGTGCCAGCAGGATTACAGGGAGCGGCTCCTATAATTCACCCCTCCACTTT.

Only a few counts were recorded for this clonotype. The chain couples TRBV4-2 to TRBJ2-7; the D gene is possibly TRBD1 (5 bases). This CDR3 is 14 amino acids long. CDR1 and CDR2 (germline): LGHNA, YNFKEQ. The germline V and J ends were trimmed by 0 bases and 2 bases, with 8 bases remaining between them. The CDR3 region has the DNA TGTGCCAGCAGCCAAGACTCAGGGACCTACGAGCAGTACTTC. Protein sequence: CASSQDSGTYEQYF.

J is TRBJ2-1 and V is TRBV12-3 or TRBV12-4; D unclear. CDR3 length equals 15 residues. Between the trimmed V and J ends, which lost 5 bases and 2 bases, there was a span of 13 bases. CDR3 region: CASSPVAPTYNEQFF. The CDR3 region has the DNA TGTGCCAGCAGTCCCGTCGCGCCGACCTACAATGAGCAGTTCTTC.

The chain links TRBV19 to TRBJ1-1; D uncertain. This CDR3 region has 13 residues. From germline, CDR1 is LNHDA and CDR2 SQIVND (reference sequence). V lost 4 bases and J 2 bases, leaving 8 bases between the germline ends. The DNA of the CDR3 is TGTGCCAGTAGTACGAGCTCTAACACTGAAGCTTTCTTT. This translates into CASSTSSNTEAFF.

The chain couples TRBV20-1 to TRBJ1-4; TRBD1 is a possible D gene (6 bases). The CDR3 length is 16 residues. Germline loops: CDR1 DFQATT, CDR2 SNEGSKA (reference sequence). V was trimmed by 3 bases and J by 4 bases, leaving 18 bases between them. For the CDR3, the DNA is TGCAGTGCTAGTGACAGGCTCCGACAAAGTAATGAAAAACTGTTTTTT. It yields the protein CSASDRLRQSNEKLFF.